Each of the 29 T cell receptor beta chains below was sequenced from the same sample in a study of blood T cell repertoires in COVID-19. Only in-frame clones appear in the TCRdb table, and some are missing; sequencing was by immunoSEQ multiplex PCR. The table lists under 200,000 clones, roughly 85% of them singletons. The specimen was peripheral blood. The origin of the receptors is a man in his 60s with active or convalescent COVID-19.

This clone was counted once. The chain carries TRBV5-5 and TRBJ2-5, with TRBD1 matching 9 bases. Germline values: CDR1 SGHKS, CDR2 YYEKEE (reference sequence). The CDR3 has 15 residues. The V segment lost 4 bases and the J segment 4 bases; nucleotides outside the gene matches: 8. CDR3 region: CASSTGTGISETQYF. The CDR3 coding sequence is TGTGCCAGCAGCACTGGGACAGGGATATCAGAGACCCAGTACTTC.

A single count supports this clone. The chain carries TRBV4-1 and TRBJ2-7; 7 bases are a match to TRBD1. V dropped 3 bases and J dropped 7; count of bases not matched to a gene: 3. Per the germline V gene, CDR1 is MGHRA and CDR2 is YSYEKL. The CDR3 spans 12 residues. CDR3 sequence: CASSQTGFEQYF. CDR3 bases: TGCGCCAGCAGCCAGACAGGGTTTGAGCAGTACTTC.

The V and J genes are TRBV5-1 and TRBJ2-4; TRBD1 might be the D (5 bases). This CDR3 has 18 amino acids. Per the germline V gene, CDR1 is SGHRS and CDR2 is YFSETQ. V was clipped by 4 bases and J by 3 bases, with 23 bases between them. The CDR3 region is CASSLHDSPLVGKNIQYF. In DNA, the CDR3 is TGCGCCAGCAGCCTACACGACAGTCCCCTAGTTGGCAAAAACATTCAGTACTTC.

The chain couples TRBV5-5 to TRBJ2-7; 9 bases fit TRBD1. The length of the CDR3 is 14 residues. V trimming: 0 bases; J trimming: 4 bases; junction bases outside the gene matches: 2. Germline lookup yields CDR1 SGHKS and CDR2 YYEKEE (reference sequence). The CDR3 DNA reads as TGTGCCAGCAGCTTGGGTGGACAGGGGTACGAGCAGTACTTC. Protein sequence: CASSLGGQGYEQYF.

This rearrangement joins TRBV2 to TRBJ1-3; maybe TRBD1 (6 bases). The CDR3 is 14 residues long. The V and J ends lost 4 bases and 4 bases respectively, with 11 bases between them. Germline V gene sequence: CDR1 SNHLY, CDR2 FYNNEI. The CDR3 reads CASSGTDYGNTIYF. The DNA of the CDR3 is TGTGCCAGCAGTGGGACAGATTACGGAAACACCATATATTTT.

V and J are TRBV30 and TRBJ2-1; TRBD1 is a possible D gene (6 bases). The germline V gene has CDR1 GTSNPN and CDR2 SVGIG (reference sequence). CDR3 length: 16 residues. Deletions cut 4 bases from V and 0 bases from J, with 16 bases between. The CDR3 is CAWKGGGPSSYNEQFF. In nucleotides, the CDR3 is TGTGCCTGGAAAGGTGGGGGCCCGAGCTCCTACAATGAGCAGTTCTTC.

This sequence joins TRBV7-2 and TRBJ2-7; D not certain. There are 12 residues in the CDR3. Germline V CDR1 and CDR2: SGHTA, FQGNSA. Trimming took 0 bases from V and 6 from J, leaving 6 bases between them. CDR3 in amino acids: CASSLARIEQYF. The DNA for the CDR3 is TGTGCCAGCAGCTTAGCCCGTATCGAGCAGTACTTC.

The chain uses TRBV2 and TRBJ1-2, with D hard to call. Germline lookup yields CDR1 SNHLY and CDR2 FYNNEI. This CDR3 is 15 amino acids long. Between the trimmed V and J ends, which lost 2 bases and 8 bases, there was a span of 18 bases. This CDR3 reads CASSEQLAIPWGYTF. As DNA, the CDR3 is TGTGCCAGCAGTGAACAGTTAGCTATACCATGGGGCTACACCTTC.

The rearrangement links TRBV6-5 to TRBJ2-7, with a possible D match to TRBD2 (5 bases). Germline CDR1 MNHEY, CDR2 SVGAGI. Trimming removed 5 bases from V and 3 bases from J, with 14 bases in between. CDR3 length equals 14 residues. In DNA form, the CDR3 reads TGTGCCAGCAGTCCTAGCTCGGGGAACTACGAGCAGTACTTC. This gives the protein CASSPSSGNYEQYF.

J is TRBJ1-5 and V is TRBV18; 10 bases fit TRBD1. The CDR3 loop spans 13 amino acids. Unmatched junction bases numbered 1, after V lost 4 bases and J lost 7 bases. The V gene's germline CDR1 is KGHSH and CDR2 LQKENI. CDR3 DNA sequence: TGTGCCAGCTCACGGGACAGGGGACAGCCCCAGCATTTT. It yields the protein CASSRDRGQPQHF.

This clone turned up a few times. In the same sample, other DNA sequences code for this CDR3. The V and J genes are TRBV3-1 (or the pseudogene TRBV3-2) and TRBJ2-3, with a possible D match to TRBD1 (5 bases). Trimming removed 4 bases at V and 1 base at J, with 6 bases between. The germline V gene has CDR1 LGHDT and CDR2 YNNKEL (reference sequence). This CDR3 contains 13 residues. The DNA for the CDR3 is TGTGCCAGCAGCCTAGGGGGCACAGATACGCAGTATTTT. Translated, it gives CASSLGGTDTQYF.

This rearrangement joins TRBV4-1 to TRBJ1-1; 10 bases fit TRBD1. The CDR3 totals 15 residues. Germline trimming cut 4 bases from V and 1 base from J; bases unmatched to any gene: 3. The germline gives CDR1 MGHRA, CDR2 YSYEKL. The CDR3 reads CASSRGTGANTEAFF. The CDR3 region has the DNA TGCGCCAGCAGCCGAGGGACAGGGGCGAACACTGAAGCTTTCTTT.

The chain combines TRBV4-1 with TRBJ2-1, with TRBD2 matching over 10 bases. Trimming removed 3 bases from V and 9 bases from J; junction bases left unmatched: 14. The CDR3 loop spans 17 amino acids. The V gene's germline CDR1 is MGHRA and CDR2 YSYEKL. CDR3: CASSQPRGSGGAGEQFF. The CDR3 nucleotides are TGCGCCAGCAGCCAGCCCCGGGGAAGCGGGGGGGCCGGTGAGCAGTTCTTC.

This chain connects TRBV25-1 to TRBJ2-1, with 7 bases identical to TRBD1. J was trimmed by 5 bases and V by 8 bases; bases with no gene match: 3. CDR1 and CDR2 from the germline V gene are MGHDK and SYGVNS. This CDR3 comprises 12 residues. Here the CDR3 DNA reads TGTGCCAGCGGGGGACAGCACAATGAGCAGTTCTTC. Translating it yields CASGGQHNEQFF.

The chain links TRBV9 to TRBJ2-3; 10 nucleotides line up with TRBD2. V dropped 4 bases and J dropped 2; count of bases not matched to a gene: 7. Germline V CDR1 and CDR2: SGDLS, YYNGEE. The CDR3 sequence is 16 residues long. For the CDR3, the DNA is TGTGCCAGCAGCCTCGCTAGCGGGGGCCTCACAGATACGCAGTATTTT. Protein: CASSLASGGLTDTQYF.

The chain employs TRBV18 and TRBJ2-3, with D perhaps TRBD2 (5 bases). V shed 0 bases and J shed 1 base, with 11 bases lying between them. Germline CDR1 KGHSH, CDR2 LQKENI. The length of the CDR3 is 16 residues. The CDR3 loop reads CASSPPALRGTDTQYF. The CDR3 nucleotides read TGTGCCAGCTCACCACCGGCTCTGCGGGGCACAGATACGCAGTATTTT. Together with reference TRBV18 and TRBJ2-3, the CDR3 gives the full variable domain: NAGVMQNPRHLVRRRGQEARLRCSPMKGHSHVYWYRQLPEEGLKFMVYLQKENIIDESGMPKERFSAEFPKEGPSILRIQQVVRGDSAAYFCASSPPALRGTDTQYFGPGTRLTVL.

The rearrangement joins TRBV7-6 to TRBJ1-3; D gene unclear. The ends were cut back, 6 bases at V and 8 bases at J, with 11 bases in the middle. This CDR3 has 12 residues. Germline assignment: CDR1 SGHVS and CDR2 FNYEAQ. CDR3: CASRGGSDTIYF. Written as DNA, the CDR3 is TGTGCCAGCAGAGGCGGTAGTGACACCATATATTTT.

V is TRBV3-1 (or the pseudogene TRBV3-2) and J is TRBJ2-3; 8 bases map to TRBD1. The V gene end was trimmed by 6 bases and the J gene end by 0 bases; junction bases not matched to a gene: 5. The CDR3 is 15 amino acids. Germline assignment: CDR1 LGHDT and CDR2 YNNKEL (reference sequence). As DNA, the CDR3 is TGTGCCAGCAGTCCCGGACAGGGCAGCACAGATACGCAGTATTTT. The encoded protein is CASSPGQGSTDTQYF.

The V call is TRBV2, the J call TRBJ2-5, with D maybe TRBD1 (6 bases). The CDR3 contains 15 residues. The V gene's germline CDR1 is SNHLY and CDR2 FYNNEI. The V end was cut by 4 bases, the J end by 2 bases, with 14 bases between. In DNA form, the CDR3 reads TGTGCCAGCAGTGGAGGGGGTTCGGGGCAAGAGACCCAGTACTTC. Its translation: CASSGGGSGQETQYF.

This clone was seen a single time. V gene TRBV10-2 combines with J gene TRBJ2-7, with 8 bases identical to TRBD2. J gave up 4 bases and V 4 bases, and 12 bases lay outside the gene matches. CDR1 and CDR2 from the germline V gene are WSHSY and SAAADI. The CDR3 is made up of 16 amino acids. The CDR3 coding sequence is TGCGCCAGCAGTGTGCAAATAACTAGCGGAAAGTACGAGCAGTACTTC. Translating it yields CASSVQITSGKYEQYF.

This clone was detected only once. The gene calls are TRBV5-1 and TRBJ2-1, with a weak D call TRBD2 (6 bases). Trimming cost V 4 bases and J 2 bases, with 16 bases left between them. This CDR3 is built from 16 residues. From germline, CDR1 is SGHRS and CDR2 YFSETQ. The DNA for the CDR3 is TGCGCCAGCAGCCTCGCTCCAGGAGGGACCTACAATGAGCAGTTCTTC. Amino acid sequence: CASSLAPGGTYNEQFF.

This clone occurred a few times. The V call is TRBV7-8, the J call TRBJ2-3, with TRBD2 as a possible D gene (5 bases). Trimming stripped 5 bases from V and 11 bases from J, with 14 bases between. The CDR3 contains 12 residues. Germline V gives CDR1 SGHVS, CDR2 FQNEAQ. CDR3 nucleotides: TGTGCCAGCAGCCCGGACTTGGCGTTGCAGTATTTT. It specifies CASSPDLALQYF.

In nucleotides, the CDR3 is TGTGCCAGCAGCGTAAACGGGGGTGAGCACACCGGGGAGCTGTTTTTT. It yields the protein CASSVNGGEHTGELFF. The rearrangement uses TRBV9 and TRBJ2-2, with D maybe TRBD2 (6 bases). The CDR3 length is 16 residues. V lost 1 base and J 3 bases, leaving 13 bases between the germline ends. Looked up from germline, CDR1 is SGDLS and CDR2 is YYNGEE.

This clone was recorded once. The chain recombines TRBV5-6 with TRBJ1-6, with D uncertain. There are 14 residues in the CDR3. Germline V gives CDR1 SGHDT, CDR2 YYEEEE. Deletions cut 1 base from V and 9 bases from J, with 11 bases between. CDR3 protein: CASSLSGGVSPLHF. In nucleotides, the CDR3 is TGTGCCAGCAGCTTGAGTGGCGGGGTTTCACCCCTCCACTTT.

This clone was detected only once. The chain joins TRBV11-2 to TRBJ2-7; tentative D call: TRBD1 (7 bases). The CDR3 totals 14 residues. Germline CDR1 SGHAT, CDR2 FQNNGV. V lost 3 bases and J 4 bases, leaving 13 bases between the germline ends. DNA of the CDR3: TGTGCCAGCAGCTTTGGCAGGGGGGTTTACGAGCAGTACTTC. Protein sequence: CASSFGRGVYEQYF.

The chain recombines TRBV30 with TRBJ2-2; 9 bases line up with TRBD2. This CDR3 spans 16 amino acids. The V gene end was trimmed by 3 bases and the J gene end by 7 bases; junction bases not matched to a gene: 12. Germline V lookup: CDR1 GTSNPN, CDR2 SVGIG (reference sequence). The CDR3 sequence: CAWSVSRGGAIGELFF. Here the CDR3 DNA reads TGTGCCTGGAGCGTGAGTCGCGGGGGGGCGATCGGGGAGCTGTTTTTT. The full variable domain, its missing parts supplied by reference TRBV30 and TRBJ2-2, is SQTIHQWPATLVQPVGSPLSLECTVEGTSNPNLYWYRQAAGRGLQLLFYSVGIGQISSEVPQNLSASRPQDRQFILSSKKLLLSDSGFYLCAWSVSRGGAIGELFFGEGSRLTVL.

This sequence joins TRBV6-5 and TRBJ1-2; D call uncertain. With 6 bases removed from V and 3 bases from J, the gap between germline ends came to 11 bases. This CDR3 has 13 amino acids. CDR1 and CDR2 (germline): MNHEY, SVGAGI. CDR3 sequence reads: CASSESGYYGYTF. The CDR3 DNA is TGTGCCAGCAGCGAGAGCGGGTACTATGGCTACACCTTC.

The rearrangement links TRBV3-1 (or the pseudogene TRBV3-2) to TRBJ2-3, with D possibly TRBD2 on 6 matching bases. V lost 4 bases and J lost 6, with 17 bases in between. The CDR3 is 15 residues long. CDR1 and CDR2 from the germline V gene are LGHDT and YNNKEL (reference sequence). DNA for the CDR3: TGTGCCAGCAGCCGCGCGCCCGGCGGGGCGGATACGCAGTATTTT. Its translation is CASSRAPGGADTQYF.

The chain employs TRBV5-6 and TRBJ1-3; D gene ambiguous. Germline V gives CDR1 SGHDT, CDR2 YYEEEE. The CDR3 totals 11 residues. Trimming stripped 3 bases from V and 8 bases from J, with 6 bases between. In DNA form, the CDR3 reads TGTGCCAGCAGCTGGAGGGACACCATATATTTT. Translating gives CASSWRDTIYF.